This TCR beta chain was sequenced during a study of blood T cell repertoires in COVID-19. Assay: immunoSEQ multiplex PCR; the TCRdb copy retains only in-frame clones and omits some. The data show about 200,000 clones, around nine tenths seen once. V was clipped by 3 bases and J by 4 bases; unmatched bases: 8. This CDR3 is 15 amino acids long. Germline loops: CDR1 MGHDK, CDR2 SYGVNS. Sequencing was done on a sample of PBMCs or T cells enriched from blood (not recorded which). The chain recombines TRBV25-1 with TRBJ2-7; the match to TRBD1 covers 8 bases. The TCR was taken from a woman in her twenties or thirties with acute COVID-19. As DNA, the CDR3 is TGTGCCAGCAGTGAGGAGGACAGGGTTAGGTACGAGCAGTACTTC. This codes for CASSEEDRVRYEQYF.